This TCR beta chain was documented in a study of blood T cell repertoires in COVID-19. Across the whole study: Material from acute and convalescent COVID-19 was sourced from the United States, Italy and Spain. In each case, the material was cDNA or gDNA derived from T cells, B-cell-depleted T cells, or PBMCs.

The sample holds a few counts of this clone. As processed by the authors: Estimation of nucleated cell counts relied on the amplification of reference gene primers. Profiled with immunoSEQ multiplex PCR; TCRdb holds only in-frame clones, not every one. That table supplies the V and J calls and clone size; D and trimming were determined from the DNA. The sample contains over 120,000 clones, 80% to 90% of which appear only once. This CDR3 region has 13 residues. Trimming took 1 base from V and 9 from J, leaving 11 bases between them. Germline V CDR1 and CDR2: SGHRS, YFSETQ. The TCR originated in a woman aged 45-60 years with active or convalescent COVID-19. The chain couples TRBV5-1 to TRBJ2-1; D possibly corresponds to TRBD1 (5 bases). Sequencing was carried out using peripheral blood. Here the CDR3 DNA reads TGCGCCAGCAGCTTGCCCAGGGTAGGTGAGCAGTTCTTC. Translation: CASSLPRVGEQFF.